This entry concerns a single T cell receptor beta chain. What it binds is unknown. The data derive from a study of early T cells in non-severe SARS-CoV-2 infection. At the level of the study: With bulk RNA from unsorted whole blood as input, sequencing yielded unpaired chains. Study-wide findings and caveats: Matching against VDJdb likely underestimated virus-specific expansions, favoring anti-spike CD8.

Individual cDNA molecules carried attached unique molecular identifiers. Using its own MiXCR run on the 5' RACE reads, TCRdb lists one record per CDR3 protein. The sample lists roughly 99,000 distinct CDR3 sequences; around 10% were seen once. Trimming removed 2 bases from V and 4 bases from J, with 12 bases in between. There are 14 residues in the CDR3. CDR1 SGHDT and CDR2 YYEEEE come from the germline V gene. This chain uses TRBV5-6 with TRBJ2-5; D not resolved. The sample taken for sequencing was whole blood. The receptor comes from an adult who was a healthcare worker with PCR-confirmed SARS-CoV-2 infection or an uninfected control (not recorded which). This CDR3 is CASSLGRVVETQYF. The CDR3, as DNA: TGTGCCAGCAGCTTAGGAAGGGTTGTAGAGACCCAGTACTTC.